The sample holds many counts of the clone carrying this TCR beta chain. Indicated time point: after trial treatment. Treatment meaning: LDRT plus nivolumab, ipilimumab, low-dose cyclophosphamide and aspirin (RACIN trial). This entry belongs to a study of low-dose radiotherapy and immunotherapy resistance in tumors. CDR3 length: 13 residues. Germline CDR1 SGHDN, CDR2 FVKESK. Trimming shortened V by 7 bases and J by 8 bases, and 18 bases separated the two germline ends. Alpha and beta chains were covered, as first-strand cDNA relied on TRAV- and TRBV-specific primers. The authors amplified TCRs for about 20 PCR cycles with a constant-region primer and a V-primer adapter. TCRdb recomputed calls from the reads with MiXCR, one row per CDR3 protein. Of about 97,000 distinct CDR3 sequences listed, about 20% are singletons.

The material was PBMCs, obtained after low-dose radiotherapy plus immunotherapy. V gene TRBV14 combines with J gene TRBJ2-7; tentatively, D is TRBD1 (5 bases). This TCR derives from a male donor with prostate cancer. The CDR3: CASTAGSRRQQYF. For the CDR3, the DNA is TGTGCCAGCACCGCAGGGTCACGCCGTCAGCAGTACTTC.